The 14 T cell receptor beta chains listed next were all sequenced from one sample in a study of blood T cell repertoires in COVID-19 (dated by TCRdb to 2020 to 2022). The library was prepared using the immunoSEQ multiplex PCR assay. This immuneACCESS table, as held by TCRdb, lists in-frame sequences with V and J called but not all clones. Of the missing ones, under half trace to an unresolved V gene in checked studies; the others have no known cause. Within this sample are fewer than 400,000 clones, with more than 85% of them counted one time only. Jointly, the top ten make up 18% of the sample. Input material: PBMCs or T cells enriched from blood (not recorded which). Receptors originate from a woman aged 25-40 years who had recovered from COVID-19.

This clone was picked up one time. Here the CDR3 DNA reads TGTGCCAGCAGTCCCCGGACAGGGAGGTCAATGAACACTGAAGCTTTCTTT. It yields the protein CASSPRTGRSMNTEAFF. The chain carries TRBV28 and TRBJ1-1; 8 positions agree with TRBD1. The trim removed 5 bases at V and 0 bases at J, leaving 11 bases unmatched. The CDR3 length is 17 residues. The germline V gene has CDR1 MDHEN and CDR2 SYDVKM.

The CDR3 DNA follows: TGTGCCAGCAGCCCGGGGACAGGAGGGGATTACGAGCAGTACTTC. This gives the protein CASSPGTGGDYEQYF. The V gene is TRBV5-8, the J gene TRBJ2-7; 8 bases match TRBD1. The CDR3 consists of 15 residues. Trimming at V came to 4 bases and at J to 4 bases, leaving 10 bases not matched to a gene. CDR1 is SGHTS, CDR2 YDEGEE, per germline.

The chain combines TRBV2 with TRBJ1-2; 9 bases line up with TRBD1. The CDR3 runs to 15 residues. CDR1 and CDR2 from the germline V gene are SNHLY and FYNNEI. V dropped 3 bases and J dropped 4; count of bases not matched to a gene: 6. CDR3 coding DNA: TGTGCCAGCAGTGAGGGGACAGGGACGCTCTATGGCTACACCTTC. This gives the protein CASSEGTGTLYGYTF.

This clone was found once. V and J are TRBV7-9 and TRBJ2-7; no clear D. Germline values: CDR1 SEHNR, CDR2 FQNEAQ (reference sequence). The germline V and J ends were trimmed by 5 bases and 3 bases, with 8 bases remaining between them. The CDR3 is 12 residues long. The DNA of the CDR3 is TGTGCCAGCAGCCCAAGCGACTACGAGCAGTACTTC. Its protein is CASSPSDYEQYF.

The CDR3 reads CASSQDVQGKETQYF. The CDR3, as DNA: TGCGCCAGCAGCCAAGATGTCCAGGGAAAAGAGACCCAGTACTTC. The V gene is TRBV4-3, the J gene TRBJ2-5; D is possibly TRBD1 (5 bases). V was shortened by 0 bases and J by 3 bases, with 11 bases between the two germline ends. Germline V gene sequence: CDR1 LGHNA, CDR2 YSLEER. There are 15 residues in the CDR3.

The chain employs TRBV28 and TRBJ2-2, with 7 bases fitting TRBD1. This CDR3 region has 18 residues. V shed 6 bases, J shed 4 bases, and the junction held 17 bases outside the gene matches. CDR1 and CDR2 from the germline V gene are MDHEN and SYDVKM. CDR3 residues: CASSPSGRAGGPTGELFF. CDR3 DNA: TGTGCCAGCAGCCCATCAGGTCGGGCAGGGGGACCCACCGGGGAGCTGTTTTTT.

CDR3 in amino acids: CASSEPTGANYGYTF. For the CDR3, the DNA is TGTGCCAGCAGTGAACCGACAGGTGCTAACTATGGCTACACCTTC. The gene calls are TRBV25-1 and TRBJ1-2; TRBD1 might be the D (6 bases). Germline-derived CDR1 and CDR2 are MGHDK and SYGVNS. The V end lost 2 bases, the J end lost 0 bases, and 10 bases lay between the germline ends. This CDR3 spans 15 amino acids.

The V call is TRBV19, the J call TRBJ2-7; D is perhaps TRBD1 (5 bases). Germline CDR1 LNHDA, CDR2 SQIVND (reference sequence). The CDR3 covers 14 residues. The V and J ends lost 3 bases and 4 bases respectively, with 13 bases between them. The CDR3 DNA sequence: TGTGCCAGTAGTATCGGTTCAGGGATATACGAGCAGTACTTC. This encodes CASSIGSGIYEQYF.

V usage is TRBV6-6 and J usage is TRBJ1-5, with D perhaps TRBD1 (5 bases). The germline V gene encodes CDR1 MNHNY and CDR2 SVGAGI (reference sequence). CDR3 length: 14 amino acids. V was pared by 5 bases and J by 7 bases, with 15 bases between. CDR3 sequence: CASSDGGAWQPQHF. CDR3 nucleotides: TGTGCCAGCAGTGACGGTGGGGCTTGGCAGCCCCAGCATTTT.

CDR3 nucleotide sequence: TGTGCCAGCAGCCCGAGGACAGGGGGAAACAATGAGCAGTTCTTC. Its protein is CASSPRTGGNNEQFF. The genes are TRBV7-2 and TRBJ2-1; TRBD1 aligns across 10 bases. The J segment lost 5 bases and the V segment lost 5 bases, leaving 6 bases of the junction unmatched. CDR3 length: 15 amino acids. The germline CDR1 and CDR2 sequences are SGHTA and FQGNSA.

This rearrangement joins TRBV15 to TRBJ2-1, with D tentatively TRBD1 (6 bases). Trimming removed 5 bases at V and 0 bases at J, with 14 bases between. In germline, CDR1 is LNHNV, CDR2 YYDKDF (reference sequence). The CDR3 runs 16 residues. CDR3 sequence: CATSGPTGTSYNEQFF. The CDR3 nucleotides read TGTGCCACCAGCGGCCCTACAGGGACCTCCTACAATGAGCAGTTCTTC.

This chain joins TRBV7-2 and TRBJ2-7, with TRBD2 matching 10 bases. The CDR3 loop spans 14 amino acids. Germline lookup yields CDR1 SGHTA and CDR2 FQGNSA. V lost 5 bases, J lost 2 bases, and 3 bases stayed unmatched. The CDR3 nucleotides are TGTGCCAGCAGCAGGGGGACTAGCGCCTACGAGCAGTACTTC. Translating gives CASSRGTSAYEQYF.

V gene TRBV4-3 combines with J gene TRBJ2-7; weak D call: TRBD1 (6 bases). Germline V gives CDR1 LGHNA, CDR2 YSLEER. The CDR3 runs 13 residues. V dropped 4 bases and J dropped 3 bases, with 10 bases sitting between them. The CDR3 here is CASSPWDNYEQYF. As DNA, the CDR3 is TGCGCCAGCAGCCCATGGGACAACTACGAGCAGTACTTC.

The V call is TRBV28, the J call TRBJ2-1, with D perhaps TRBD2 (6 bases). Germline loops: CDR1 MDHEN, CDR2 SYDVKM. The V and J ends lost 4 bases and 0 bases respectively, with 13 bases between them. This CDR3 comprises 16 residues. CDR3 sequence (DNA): TGTGCCAGCAGTTCCGGGACTCCCAGCTCCTACAATGAGCAGTTCTTC. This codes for CASSSGTPSSYNEQFF.